Listed below are T cell receptor beta chains from one sample, sequenced in a study of CD8 T cells in Susac syndrome. TCRdb reprocessed the immunoSEQ multiplex PCR reads with MiXCR, giving one entry per CDR3 protein. This sample has some 150,000 distinct CDR3 sequences; approximately 95% occur once, and the top ten carry 0.16%. Specimen: CD4+ T cells from PBMCs. The origin of the receptors is a human donor with Susac syndrome. CDR3s include the opening cysteine and the closing phenylalanine or tryptophan. A D gene is named only where the DNA matches it firmly. Part of the rows lack a size; the others show once, few, many or a class for expanded clones.

TRBV20-1,.,14,TRBJ2-7,.,TGCAGTGCCCGAGGGGTGGGGGCGGTCGGCGAGCAGTACTTC,CSARGVGAVGEQYF
TRBV20-1,.,11,TRBJ2-3,.,TGCAGTGCTGCCTTAATAGATACGCAGTATTTT,CSAALIDTQYF
TRBV9,.,15,TRBJ2-2,.,TGTGCCAGCAGCCCCCGGCCAGGGGGGGAGCGGGAGCTGTTTTTT,CASSPRPGGERELFF
TRBV7-6,.,15,TRBJ2-7,TRBD1,TGTGCCAGCAGCGTTAGGTTGGGACAGTCCTACGAGCAGTACTTC,CASSVRLGQSYEQYF
TRBV6-2/TRBV6-3,.,14,TRBJ2-7,TRBD1,TGTGCCAGCAGTTGGGACAGCCGCTTGGGAGAGCAGTACTTC,CASSWDSRLGEQYF
TRBV6-2/TRBV6-3,.,15,TRBJ2-1,TRBD2,TGTGCCAGCAGTTACCCGGCTAGCGGCAGAAATGAGCAGTTCTTC,CASSYPASGRNEQFF
TRBV7-8,.,14,TRBJ2-7,TRBD2,TGTGCCAGCAGCTTAGCTGTAGCGGGGGCCGAGCAGTACTTC,CASSLAVAGAEQYF
TRBV12-3/TRBV12-4,.,14,TRBJ2-4,TRBD1,TGTGCCAGCAGCCATGTCAGGGGGCCGGGCATTCAGTACTTC,CASSHVRGPGIQYF
TRBV18,once,13,TRBJ2-7,.,TGTGCCAGCTCACAGGGGTCTATGGACGAGCAGTACTTC,CASSQGSMDEQYF
TRBV5-6,once,15,TRBJ2-6,.,TGTGCCAGCAGCTTGCCCGGCTCTGGGGCCAACGTCCTGACTTTC,CASSLPGSGANVLTF
TRBV6-4,.,15,TRBJ1-1,.,TGTGCCAGCAGTTCCCCCCGGGGGGGGAACACTGAAGCTTTCTTT,CASSSPRGGNTEAFF